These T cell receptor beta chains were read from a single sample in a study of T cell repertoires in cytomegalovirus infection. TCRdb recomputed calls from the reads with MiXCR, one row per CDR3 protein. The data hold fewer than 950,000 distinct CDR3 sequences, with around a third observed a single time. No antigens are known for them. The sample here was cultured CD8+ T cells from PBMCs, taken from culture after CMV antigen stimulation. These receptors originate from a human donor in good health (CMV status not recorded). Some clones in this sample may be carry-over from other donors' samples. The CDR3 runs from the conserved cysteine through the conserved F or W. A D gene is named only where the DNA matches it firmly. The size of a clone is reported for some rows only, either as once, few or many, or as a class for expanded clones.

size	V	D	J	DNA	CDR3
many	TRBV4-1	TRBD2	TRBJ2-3	TGCGCCAGCAGCCGAACCGTTGGGACTAGCGGAACTACTAGCACAGATACGCAGTATTTT	CASSRTVGTSGTTSTDTQYF
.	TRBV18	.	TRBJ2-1	TGTGCCAGCTCAGCTCAGCTCAATGAGCAGTTCTTC	CASSAQLNEQFF
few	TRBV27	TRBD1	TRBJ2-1	TGTGCCAGCAGTCCGCCCTGGGACAGGGGGGATGAGCAGTTCTTC	CASSPPWDRGDEQFF
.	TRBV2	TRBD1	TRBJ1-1	TGTGCCAGCAGTGTCAGGGGGCACACTGAAGCTTTCTTT	CASSVRGHTEAFF
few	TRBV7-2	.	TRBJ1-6	TGTGCCAGCAGAGAACGGGACCGGGTGAATTCACCCCTCCACTTT	CASRERDRVNSPLHF
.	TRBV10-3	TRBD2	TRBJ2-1	TGTGCCATCAGTGATGCGGGGGGAACCTACAATGAGCAGTTCTTC	CAISDAGGTYNEQFF
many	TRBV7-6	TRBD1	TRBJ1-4	TGTGCCAGCAGCCTGCACCCCGGGACAGGGGGTCCCCTGGGGTTAAATGAAAAACTGTTTTTT	CASSLHPGTGGPLGLNEKLFF
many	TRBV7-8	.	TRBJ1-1	TGTGCCAGCAGCTTAGCGGGACACCAAAACGGGAGAACTGAAGCTTTCTTT	CASSLAGHQNGRTEAFF
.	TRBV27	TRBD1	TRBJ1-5	TGTGCCAGCAGTCTCTGGGGACAGAAAAGTGGTCAGCCCCAGCATTTT	CASSLWGQKSGQPQHF
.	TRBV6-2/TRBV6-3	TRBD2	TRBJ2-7	TGTGCCAGCAGTTACTCGACACTAGCGGGGGTTTACGAGCAGTACTTC	CASSYSTLAGVYEQYF
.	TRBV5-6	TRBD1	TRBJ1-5	TGTGCCAGCAGCCGGGGGGGGCAGGGGGCGCGCCAGCCCCAGCATTTT	CASSRGGQGARQPQHF
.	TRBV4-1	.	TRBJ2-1	TGCGCCAGCAGCCATCCCCGGGCAGTGTCCTCGGATGAGCAGTTCTTC	CASSHPRAVSSDEQFF
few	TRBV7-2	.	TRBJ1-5	TGTGCCAGCAGTAGAACAGAGGGGTTCAATCAGCCCCAGCATTTT	CASSRTEGFNQPQHF
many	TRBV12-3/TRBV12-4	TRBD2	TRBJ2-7	TGTGCCAGCAGACCGGGACTAGCGGGGGAGTACTCCTACGAGCAGTACTTC	CASRPGLAGEYSYEQYF
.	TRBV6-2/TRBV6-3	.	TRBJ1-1	TGTGCCAGCAGTTACTCCAGCTTAAGCACTGAAGCTTTCTTT	CASSYSSLSTEAFF
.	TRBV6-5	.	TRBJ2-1	TGTGCCAGTAGTTACTCGGCACGGGGGATGTACAATGAGCAGTTCTTC	CASSYSARGMYNEQFF